Listed below are T cell receptor beta chains from one sample, sequenced in a study of blood T cell repertoires in COVID-19. The protocol was immunoSEQ multiplex PCR, while the TCRdb copy is restricted to in-frame clones and leaves out a portion. The sample gives 120,000 or so clones, about 88% of which show up once; around 3.7% is in the top ten. Sample: peripheral blood. The source is a man between 50 and 59 years old with active COVID-19. The conserved cysteine and the conserved F or W are not part of the CDR3 here.

J	V	CDR3
TRBJ2-1	TRBV6-5	ASTQEGSSYNEQF
TRBJ2-2	TRBV5-1	ASSEQTSITGELF
TRBJ2-1	TRBV3-1/TRBV3-2	ASSPELAKDEQF
TRBJ1-1	TRBV15	ATSRDLGGLLYEAF
TRBJ2-1	TRBV11-2	ASSLAGVGDEQF
TRBJ1-1	TRBV19	ASSANRGHTEAF
TRBJ2-1	TRBV2	ASSEKGLKYNEQF
TRBJ1-2	TRBV6-5	ASSILQDRAHT
TRBJ1-2	TRBV7-2	ASSLQTGSNYGYT
TRBJ1-2	TRBV6-5	ASRGAGQVYGYT
TRBJ2-1	TRBV12-3/TRBV12-4	ASTPLAGEQF
TRBJ2-6	TRBV30	AWSGSVSGANVLT
TRBJ2-5	TRBV9	ASSPGTSGRAAETQY
TRBJ2-2	TRBV2	ASSEGGLVGTGELF
TRBJ2-1	TRBV29-1	SVAGQGFNEQF
TRBJ1-2	TRBV6-5	ASSYRTGVGYGYT
TRBJ2-1	TRBV28	ASRVTGTHGNNEQF
TRBJ2-1	TRBV5-5	ASSLDAGVYNEQF
TRBJ2-1	TRBV1	TSSQDPSSGGHEQF
TRBJ2-7	TRBV5-1	ASSLAGTGNYEQY
TRBJ1-2	TRBV10-3	AISEPGTGVGYT
TRBJ2-6	TRBV27	ASRGTASGANVLT
TRBJ2-1	TRBV4-1	ASSQVRGASGGNEQF
TRBJ2-2	TRBV25-1	ASSAPGGLDTGELF
TRBJ2-5	TRBV2	ASREDSIQETQY
TRBJ1-5	TRBV10-3	AISDMGQGMQPQH
TRBJ2-1	TRBV7-2	ASSFSVEQF
TRBJ1-6	TRBV6-5	ASSYPGQHSPLH
TRBJ2-7	TRBV29-1	SACPGVKPYEQY
TRBJ1-4	TRBV10-3	AISESTGTNEKLF
TRBJ2-3	TRBV10-3	AISSTESLDTQY
TRBJ2-1	TRBV5-1	ASSLTGGPYNEQF
TRBJ2-1	TRBV6-6	ASSYSIGTSVYEQF
TRBJ2-5	TRBV9	ASSSTGTSGETQY
TRBJ1-2	TRBV21-1	ASSKGSPRSPGYT
TRBJ2-1	TRBV10-2	ASSERGKVNYNEQF
TRBJ1-3	TRBV6-5	ASSYLPSGNTIY
TRBJ2-3	TRBV28	ASSSLDLGLAGVADTQY
TRBJ1-2	TRBV11-3	ASSPGRGNYGYT
TRBJ2-5	TRBV7-9	ASSFPMVAGGQETQY
TRBJ2-2	TRBV12-5	ASGLGSSGRLNTGELF
TRBJ1-1	TRBV3-1/TRBV3-2	ASSRPGTGTYTEAF
TRBJ2-3	TRBV19	ASSIDRSTDTQY
TRBJ1-2	TRBV2	ASRDSPGGYT
TRBJ2-2	TRBV11-2	ASSGQGPDTGELF
TRBJ2-5	TRBV2	ASNRGSGWETQY
TRBJ2-5	TRBV28	ASRDIAGGPETQY
TRBJ1-2	TRBV6-5	ASRLDRGPGGYT
TRBJ1-6	TRBV5-4	ASSLGLGDSPLH
TRBJ2-7	TRBV4-1	ASSQAGQAAYEQY
TRBJ1-1	TRBV2	ASSEPGQGARTEAF
TRBJ1-2	TRBV12-3/TRBV12-4	ASSRDSPYGYT
TRBJ2-3	TRBV7-9	ASSQSTDTQY
TRBJ1-5	TRBV6-5	ASRKTGSNQPQH
TRBJ2-1	TRBV9	ASNSIRDRGDNEQF
TRBJ1-2	TRBV9	ASSASTGDYGYT
TRBJ2-2	TRBV5-1	ASSASGTITGELF
TRBJ2-2	TRBV4-1	ASSQDLGTGIKNTGELF
TRBJ1-5	TRBV2	ASTGQPNQPQH